A single sample gave rise to the 26 T cell receptor beta chains below, sequenced in a study of neurological immune-mediated disorders (dated by TCRdb to 2018 to 2020). What the time point label conveys for this sample: technical triplicate 2. To prepare the library, 5' RACE was applied. Sequencing took place on an Illumina HiSeq 2500. The public reads were quality trimmed at Q25 with fastp and then assembled into clones with MiXCR by TCRdb, keeping productive beta chains. Every CDR3 protein is listed once, alongside the most common genes and DNA of its rows. The sample records about 59,000 distinct CDR3 sequences, less than 25% of which are singletons. Under 5.5% of the sample is held by the ten biggest clonotypes. Sequenced material: PBMCs. Receptor source: a man aged 55 to 70 with HTLV-1-associated myelopathy (HAM/TSP).

This clonotype was detected ten times or more. The chain is built from TRBV12-3 or TRBV12-4 and TRBJ2-1; 8 bases align to TRBD2. The CDR3 sequence is 14 residues long. The junction had 3 bases not matched to a gene; V was cut back by 8 bases and J by 0 bases. The DNA of the CDR3 is TGTGCCAGCGAAGGGACTAGCTCCTACAATGAGCAGTTCTTC. This gives the protein CASEGTSSYNEQFF.

The chain has TRBV10-3 and TRBJ1-1; a possible D gene is TRBD1 (6 bases). The CDR3 has 13 amino acids. Per the germline V gene, CDR1 is ENHRY and CDR2 is SYGVKD. V was pared by 8 bases and J by 6 bases, with 16 bases between. CDR3 region: CAIRGGPNSEAFF. In DNA form, the CDR3 reads TGTGCCATCCGGGGGGGGCCAAACTCTGAAGCTTTCTTT.

Ten or more counts support this clonotype. The chain has TRBV5-1 and TRBJ2-5; 8 bases line up with TRBD2. Trimming at V came to 2 bases and at J to 3 bases, leaving 9 bases not matched to a gene. CDR3 size: 16 residues. The germline gives CDR1 SGHRS, CDR2 YFSETQ. CDR3 in amino acids: CASSLRASGPEETQYF. Written as DNA, the CDR3 is TGCGCCAGCAGCTTAAGGGCTAGCGGGCCCGAAGAGACCCAGTACTTC.

This clonotype was detected ten times or more. The chain combines TRBV20-1 with TRBJ2-1, with 10 bases lining up with TRBD2. The CDR3 runs to 15 residues. The V and J ends lost 7 bases and 9 bases, in that order; junction bases with no gene match: 15. The germline gives CDR1 DFQATT, CDR2 SNEGSKA (reference sequence). CDR3 DNA: TGCAGTGTTCGAACAAGCGGGAGGGCCGCTGGTGAGCAGTTCTTC. Translated: CSVRTSGRAAGEQFF.

The chain joins TRBV5-1 to TRBJ1-6, with TRBD1 identical over 10 bases. This CDR3 has 14 amino acids. CDR1 SGHRS and CDR2 YFSETQ come from the germline V gene. The ends lost 6 bases at V and 9 bases at J; junction bases unmatched: 6. The CDR3 loop reads CASTPGQGTSPLHF. Written as DNA, the CDR3 is TGCGCCAGCACCCCGGGACAGGGGACTTCACCCCTCCACTTT.

This clonotype came up many times. V is TRBV19 and J is TRBJ1-2; D is unresolved. The CDR3 has 10 amino acids. Trimming pared 6 bases from V and 3 bases from J, leaving 2 bases between. Looked up from germline, CDR1 is LNHDA and CDR2 is SQIVND (reference sequence). In nucleotides, the CDR3 is TGTGCCAGTAGACACTATGGCTACACCTTC. Encoded protein: CASRHYGYTF.

This sequence joins TRBV3-1 and TRBJ2-3; D is perhaps TRBD2 (6 bases). Trimming left V 4 bases short and J 5 bases short, with 10 bases between. This CDR3 is built from 13 residues. Germline V lookup: CDR1 LGHDT, CDR2 YNNKEL (reference sequence). The CDR3 DNA reads as TGTGCCAGCAGCCTAAGGGGAGGAGATACGCAGTATTTT. It specifies CASSLRGGDTQYF.

This clonotype is medium-sized by share. This chain connects TRBV12-3 or TRBV12-4 to TRBJ1-5; D gene unclear. V dropped 0 bases and J dropped 7 bases, with 7 bases sitting between them. There are 13 residues in the CDR3. The chain's CDR3 is CASSLALGQPQHF. The CDR3 bases are TGTGCCAGCAGTTTAGCGCTGGGGCAGCCCCAGCATTTT.

There are many counts of this clonotype. V gene TRBV4-1 combines with J gene TRBJ1-2; D remains unclear. The V and J ends lost 0 bases and 4 bases respectively, with 21 bases between them. Germline CDR1 is MGHRA and CDR2 is YSYEKL. This CDR3 spans 18 amino acids. CDR3 amino acids: CASSQDSFSVVARYGYTF. As DNA, the CDR3 is TGCGCCAGCAGCCAAGATTCGTTTTCCGTGGTTGCCCGCTATGGCTACACCTTC.

As regards this clonotype: A much larger clonotype is one base distant, so this may be a read error. The rearrangement joins TRBV27 to TRBJ2-1; perhaps TRBD1 as D (5 bases). The CDR3 consists of 16 residues. The germline gives CDR1 MNHEY, CDR2 SMNVEV (reference sequence). In DNA form, the CDR3 reads TGTGTCAGCAGTCTTCGACAGACCTACACCTACAATGAGCAGTTCTTC. Translating it yields CVSSLRQTYTYNEQFF.

The chain is built from TRBV29-1 and TRBJ2-5; tentatively, D is TRBD1 or TRBD2 (5 bases each). The CDR3 is 18 amino acids. In germline, CDR1 is SQVTM, CDR2 ANQGSEA. V shed 0 bases and J shed 11 bases, with 31 bases lying between them. CDR3 nucleotides: TGCAGCGTTGAAGACCTCCCAGGAAGCAGGGCGCGGGTTAAGGCGCAGTACTTC. As protein: CSVEDLPGSRARVKAQYF.

This clonotype was seen once. This chain connects TRBV24-1 to TRBJ1-4, with D uncertain. There are 14 residues in the CDR3. CDR1 KGHDR and CDR2 SFDVKD come from the germline V gene. The V end was cut by 1 base, the J end by 4 bases, with 6 bases between. For the CDR3, the DNA is TGTGCCACCAGTGATTTAGCCGATAATGAAAAACTGTTTTTT. This translates into CATSDLADNEKLFF.

The chain joins TRBV6-1 to TRBJ2-7; maybe TRBD1 (6 bases). Germline-derived CDR1 and CDR2 are MNHNS and SASEGT. The V end was cut by 2 bases, the J end by 4 bases, with 12 bases between. CDR3 length: 14 residues. CDR3 amino acids: CASSEPGHSYEQYF. In nucleotides, the CDR3 is TGTGCCAGCAGTGAACCGGGACACTCATACGAGCAGTACTTC.

This clonotype occurred many times. The chain couples TRBV19 to TRBJ1-3; maybe TRBD1 (5 bases). With 6 bases removed from V and 5 bases from J, the gap between germline ends came to 11 bases. Germline V gene lookup returns CDR1 LNHDA and CDR2 SQIVND (reference sequence). The CDR3 sequence is 13 residues long. The CDR3 coding sequence is TGTGCCAGTAGAACAGGACAAAGAAACACCATATATTTT. Translating it yields CASRTGQRNTIYF. Combining the CDR3 with reference TRBV19 and TRBJ1-3 gives the whole variable domain DGGITQSPKYLFRKEGQNVTLSCEQNLNHDAMYWYRQDPGQGLRLIYYSQIVNDFQKGDIAEGYSVSREKKESFPLTVTSAQKNPTAFYLCASRTGQRNTIYFGEGSWLTVV.

This rearrangement joins TRBV29-1 to TRBJ2-3; 7 bases match TRBD2. Germline V gene lookup returns CDR1 SQVTM and CDR2 ANQGSEA. The CDR3 consists of 13 residues. With V trimmed by 6 bases and J by 2 bases, 5 bases remained unmatched. The CDR3 nucleotides are TGCAGCGTCTCTGGGGGGGTCACAGATACGCAGTATTTT. It specifies CSVSGGVTDTQYF.

The table lists this clonotype with many counts. The chain couples TRBV5-5 to TRBJ2-7; D is unclear. This CDR3 spans 12 amino acids. Germline V gives CDR1 SGHKS, CDR2 YYEKEE (reference sequence). The germline V and J ends were trimmed by 0 bases and 7 bases, with 8 bases remaining between them. DNA of the CDR3: TGTGCCAGCAGCTTGGAAGGCGGAGAGCAGTACTTC. It encodes CASSLEGGEQYF. The entire variable domain, with the rest obtained from reference TRBV5-5 and TRBJ2-7, is as follows: DAGVTQSPTHLIKTRGQQVTLRCSPISGHKSVSWYQQVLGQGPQFIFQYYEKEERGRGNFPDRFSARQFPNYSSELNVNALLLGDSALYLCASSLEGGEQYFGPGTRLTVT.

This clonotype was seen repeatedly, ten times or more. The chain employs TRBV12-3 or TRBV12-4 and TRBJ1-3; D not resolved. The ends were cut back, 3 bases at V and 0 bases at J, with 6 bases in the middle. CDR3 length: 14 amino acids. CDR3 loop: CASSFASSGNTIYF. The CDR3 region has the DNA TGTGCCAGCAGTTTTGCAAGCTCTGGAAACACCATATATTTT.

Many counts were recorded for this clonotype. CDR3 nucleotide sequence: TGTGCCAGCAGGCGTGGGACTAGCGGGGAATACGAGCAGTACTTC. Residues: CASRRGTSGEYEQYF. J is TRBJ2-7 and V is TRBV6-6, with TRBD2 matching 13 bases. The germline gives CDR1 MNHNY, CDR2 SVGAGI (reference sequence). V gave up 6 bases and J gave up 4 bases; unmatched junction bases: 6. The CDR3 runs 15 residues.

This clonotype was picked up many times. The chain carries TRBV5-1 and TRBJ2-3; 8 bases line up with TRBD2. The V gene end was trimmed by 3 bases and the J gene end by 5 bases; junction bases not matched to a gene: 11. The CDR3 has 16 amino acids. Germline CDR1 reads SGHRS; CDR2 reads YFSETQ. The CDR3 region has the DNA TGCGCCAGCAGCTGGGGAAGCGGGAGAATGGTAGATACGCAGTATTTT. It is translated as CASSWGSGRMVDTQYF.

As for this clonotype: A much bigger clone sits one base away, suggesting this may be a read error. This chain links TRBV20-1 with TRBJ2-1, with TRBD2 as a possible D gene (5 bases). V was shortened by 0 bases and J by 10 bases, with 19 bases between the two germline ends. This CDR3 spans 15 amino acids. Germline lookup yields CDR1 DFQATT and CDR2 SNEGSKA (reference sequence). CDR3 loop: CSARDPPLLGLEQFF. In nucleotides, the CDR3 is TGCAGTGCTAGAGACCCACCTTTACTAGGTTTGGAGCAGTTCTTC.

This clonotype has at least ten counts. CDR3 sequence: CSVVRGHEQFF. DNA for the CDR3: TGCAGCGTTGTCCGTGGGCATGAGCAGTTCTTC. V gene TRBV29-1 combines with J gene TRBJ2-1; D is unresolved. Trimming removed 4 bases at V and 8 bases at J, with 9 bases between. This CDR3 contains 11 residues. Germline CDR1 reads SQVTM; CDR2 reads ANQGSEA.

In this sample, this clonotype turned up many times. This sequence joins TRBV12-3 or TRBV12-4 and TRBJ1-4, with a tentative D call TRBD1 (5 bases). V lost 5 bases and J 7 bases, leaving 14 bases between the germline ends. The CDR3 consists of 14 residues. Here the CDR3 reads CASSPSGQGEKLFF. For the CDR3, the DNA is TGTGCCAGCAGTCCCAGCGGGCAGGGTGAAAAACTGTTTTTT.

In this sample, this clonotype turned up many times. This chain joins TRBV5-1 and TRBJ2-2; TRBD1 is a possible D gene (5 bases). The CDR3 is 15 residues long. V was clipped by 2 bases and J by 5 bases, with 13 bases between them. Germline CDR1 is SGHRS and CDR2 is YFSETQ. CDR3 region: CASSLQTVGTGELFF. The DNA of the CDR3 is TGCGCCAGCAGCTTACAGACAGTTGGGACCGGGGAGCTGTTTTTT.

This clonotype was recorded many times. The chain recombines TRBV12-3 or TRBV12-4 with TRBJ1-1; D is possibly TRBD1 (6 bases). The V and J ends lost 1 base and 2 bases respectively, with 17 bases between them. The CDR3 runs to 17 residues. The CDR3 loop reads CASSLGRVKGGNTEAFF. The CDR3 region has the DNA TGTGCCAGCAGTTTAGGGCGAGTCAAGGGGGGCAACACTGAAGCTTTCTTT.

This clonotype occurred many times. This rearrangement joins TRBV5-1 to TRBJ2-7; 7 nucleotides agree with TRBD1. V shed 4 bases and J 1 base; nucleotides not matched to a gene: 5. CDR1 and CDR2 (germline): SGHRS, YFSETQ. The CDR3 sequence is 14 residues long. CDR3 loop: CASSRDSRSYEQYF. The DNA of the CDR3 is TGCGCCAGCAGCCGGGACAGCCGTTCCTACGAGCAGTACTTC.

This clonotype showed up just a few times. The gene calls are TRBV7-3 and TRBJ2-3; D gene uncertain. Germline values: CDR1 SGHTA, CDR2 FQGTGA. Trimming took 5 bases from V and 4 from J, leaving 13 bases between them. The CDR3 totals 14 residues. The chain's CDR3 is CASSLNTGSDTQYF. The CDR3 DNA reads TGTGCCAGCAGCCTTAATACCGGGTCAGATACGCAGTATTTT. Full variable domain (outside the CDR3, taken from reference TRBV7-3 and TRBJ2-3): GAGVSQTPSNKVTEKGKYVELRCDPISGHTALYWYRQSLGQGPEFLIYFQGTGAADDSGLPNDRFFAVRPEGSVSTLKIQRTERGDSAVYLCASSLNTGSDTQYFGPGTRLTVL.